The 18 T cell receptor beta chains given below trace back to one sample, sequenced in a study of T cell repertoires in ileal Crohn's disease. Generated by immunoSEQ multiplex PCR, the TCRdb table keeps only in-frame clones and is missing some. The sample contains about 15,000 clones, around nine tenths of which appear only once. Material: ileal tissue. The origin of the receptors is an adult with Crohn's disease.

This sequence joins TRBV2 and TRBJ2-5; perhaps TRBD1 as D (6 bases). The CDR3 has 14 amino acids. Germline CDR1 is SNHLY and CDR2 is FYNNEI. Trimming took 9 bases from V and 4 from J, leaving 18 bases between them. The CDR3 protein is CARNDQGKVETQYF. The CDR3, as DNA: TGTGCCAGGAATGATCAGGGGAAGGTAGAGACCCAGTACTTC.

The rearrangement links TRBV7-8 to TRBJ1-2; the D is unclear. CDR3 length: 16 amino acids. Trimming shortened V by 1 base and J by 5 bases, and 17 bases separated the two germline ends. Germline V gene sequence: CDR1 SGHVS, CDR2 FQNEAQ. CDR3 sequence: CASSLGSPRSYYGYTF. In DNA form, the CDR3 reads TGTGCCAGCAGCTTAGGGTCCCCCAGAAGTTATTATGGCTACACCTTC. The entire variable domain, with the rest obtained from reference TRBV7-8 and TRBJ1-2, is as follows: GAGVSQSPRYKVAKRGQDVALRCDPISGHVSLFWYQQALGQGPEFLTYFQNEAQLDKSGLPSDRFFAERPEGSVSTLKIQRTQQEDSAVYLCASSLGSPRSYYGYTFGSGTRLTVV.

The J gene is TRBJ2-2, the V gene TRBV27; 7 bases line up with TRBD2. The CDR3 runs 14 residues. Germline CDR1 reads MNHEY; CDR2 reads SMNVEV (reference sequence). Unmatched junction bases numbered 8, after V lost 7 bases and J lost 6 bases. DNA for the CDR3: TGTGCCAGCACTATCACCCGGGGGGCCGGGGAGCTGTTTTTT. Protein: CASTITRGAGELFF.

The V and J genes are TRBV4-1 and TRBJ2-1; no firm D call. This CDR3 is built from 16 residues. V dropped 1 base and J dropped 5 bases, with 15 bases sitting between them. The germline V gene has CDR1 MGHRA and CDR2 YSYEKL. This CDR3 is CASSQGQAWQNNEQFF. Written as DNA, the CDR3 is TGCGCCAGCAGCCAAGGGCAAGCGTGGCAGAACAATGAGCAGTTCTTC.

The genes are TRBV15 and TRBJ1-3; D is ambiguous. This CDR3 is 15 amino acids long. Germline-derived CDR1 and CDR2 are LNHNV and YYDKDF (reference sequence). V shed 0 bases and J shed 7 bases, with 13 bases lying between them. CDR3 sequence (DNA): TGTGCCACCAGCAGAGATTTGGAGGTGGGGAACACCATATATTTT. Its translation: CATSRDLEVGNTIYF.

The V and J genes are TRBV7-9 and TRBJ2-7, with D perhaps TRBD1 (6 bases). CDR1 SEHNR and CDR2 FQNEAQ come from the germline V gene (reference sequence). The CDR3 extends over 15 amino acids. Trimming took off 3 bases at V and 0 bases at J, with 12 bases between the two ends. The CDR3 DNA reads as TGTGCCAGCAGCTTCCTGACAGGAGCCTCCTACGAGCAGTACTTC. Translating gives CASSFLTGASYEQYF.

The chain couples TRBV7-9 to TRBJ1-2, with 8 bases identical to TRBD1. Germline-derived CDR1 and CDR2 are SEHNR and FQNEAQ (reference sequence). The J segment lost 1 base and the V segment lost 2 bases, leaving 3 bases of the junction unmatched. The CDR3 is 15 amino acids. As DNA, the CDR3 is TGTGCCAGCAGCTTACCCGGACAGGGTAACTATGGCTACACCTTC. This gives the protein CASSLPGQGNYGYTF.

The chain recombines TRBV6-4 with TRBJ1-1; the match to TRBD1 covers 8 bases. The CDR3 contains 15 residues. From germline, CDR1 is MRHNA and CDR2 SNTAGT. Trimming cost V 6 bases and J 5 bases; bases outside gene matches: 11. CDR3 in amino acids: CASRLTRQGTTEAFF. The DNA for the CDR3 is TGTGCCAGCAGGCTAACTCGACAGGGGACGACTGAAGCTTTCTTT.

V usage is TRBV27 and J usage is TRBJ2-1; TRBD2 matches at 8 bases. J was trimmed by 6 bases and V by 3 bases; bases with no gene match: 10. Germline V gives CDR1 MNHEY, CDR2 SMNVEV (reference sequence). This CDR3 is built from 16 residues. The chain's CDR3 is CASSFDVGLGLNEQFF. Here the CDR3 DNA reads TGTGCCAGCAGTTTTGACGTGGGACTAGGACTCAATGAGCAGTTCTTC.

The chain links TRBV7-9 to TRBJ1-2, with 11 bases identical to TRBD1. There are 15 residues in the CDR3. The V and J ends lost 4 bases and 8 bases, in that order; junction bases with no gene match: 9. CDR1 and CDR2 from the germline V gene are SEHNR and FQNEAQ (reference sequence). The CDR3: CASSSLGQGEGGYTF. CDR3 DNA sequence: TGTGCCAGCAGCTCCCTGGGACAGGGGGAAGGAGGCTACACCTTC.

This clone was seen a few times. The J gene is TRBJ2-7, the V gene TRBV18; 9 bases fit TRBD1. Germline V CDR1 and CDR2: KGHSH, LQKENI. Unmatched junction bases numbered 9, after V lost 3 bases and J lost 6 bases. CDR3 length: 15 amino acids. CDR3 bases: TGTGCCAGCTCACCGGGACAGGGTAGGTCCGGCGAGCAGTACTTC. Its translation: CASSPGQGRSGEQYF.

V and J are TRBV5-1 and TRBJ2-7; 11 nucleotides agree with TRBD2. The germline gives CDR1 SGHRS, CDR2 YFSETQ. Trimming at V came to 5 bases and at J to 4 bases, leaving 8 bases not matched to a gene. The CDR3 loop spans 15 amino acids. The CDR3 reads CASSYTGTSGYEQYF. The CDR3 nucleotides are TGCGCCAGCAGTTACACCGGGACTAGCGGATACGAGCAGTACTTC. The full variable domain, in which reference TRBV5-1 and TRBJ2-7 provide the parts outside the CDR3, is KAGVTQTPRYLIKTRGQQVTLSCSPISGHRSVSWYQQTPGQGLQFLFEYFSETQRNKGNFPGRFSGRQFSNSRSEMNVSTLELGDSALYLCASSYTGTSGYEQYFGPGTRLTVT.

This clone has only a few counts. The chain uses TRBV19 and TRBJ1-5, with 8 bases identical to TRBD1. V was pared by 5 bases and J by 6 bases, with 9 bases of the junction left unmatched. This CDR3 has 15 residues. The germline V gene encodes CDR1 LNHDA and CDR2 SQIVND (reference sequence). The CDR3 sequence: CASSPLTGESQPQHF. The CDR3 DNA reads as TGTGCCAGTAGTCCGCTGACAGGGGAGAGTCAGCCCCAGCATTTT.

The rearrangement links TRBV6-5 to TRBJ2-1; 7 bases line up with TRBD2. The CDR3 length is 16 residues. Looked up from germline, CDR1 is MNHEY and CDR2 is SVGAGI. Losses at the gene ends were 0 bases for V and 0 bases for J; bases not matched to a gene: 2. This CDR3 is CASSYSSSGSYNEQFF. The CDR3 DNA follows: TGTGCCAGCAGTTACTCGTCTAGCGGCTCCTACAATGAGCAGTTCTTC.

The chain joins TRBV29-1 to TRBJ2-5; the D gene is possibly TRBD1 (6 bases). TRBJ2-7 matches the DNA end more closely, so the J call is doubtful. Per germline, CDR1 SQVTM and CDR2 ANQGSEA. The CDR3 totals 13 residues. The DNA for the CDR3 is TGCAGCGTTTCTGGACAGTCCACCTACGAGCAGTACTTC. Its protein product is CSVSGQSTYEQYF.

J is TRBJ2-1 and V is TRBV28; 9 positions agree with TRBD2. The trim removed 2 bases at V and 6 bases at J, leaving 5 bases unmatched. The CDR3 is 15 amino acids. CDR1 is MDHEN, CDR2 SYDVKM, per germline. CDR3 region: CASSLAGGPGNEQFF. For the CDR3, the DNA is TGTGCCAGCAGTTTAGCGGGAGGGCCAGGCAATGAGCAGTTCTTC.

The chain links TRBV19 to TRBJ1-2, with 9 bases that match TRBD1. The germline V gene encodes CDR1 LNHDA and CDR2 SQIVND (reference sequence). Unmatched junction bases numbered 3, after V lost 4 bases and J lost 0 bases. This CDR3 has 15 residues. Written as DNA, the CDR3 is TGTGCCAGTAGTAGCGACAGGGGGACTAACTATGGCTACACCTTC. This gives the protein CASSSDRGTNYGYTF.

This chain links TRBV5-1 with TRBJ1-4, with TRBD1 identical over 8 bases. From germline, CDR1 is SGHRS and CDR2 YFSETQ. CDR3 length: 16 amino acids. Trimming cost V 3 bases and J 1 base; bases outside gene matches: 5. CDR3 coding DNA: TGCGCCAGCAGCTCAGGGACAGGCGTAACTAATGAAAAACTGTTTTTT. It yields the protein CASSSGTGVTNEKLFF.